This passage covers 20 T cell receptor beta chains from one sample sequenced in a study of blood T cell repertoires in COVID-19. Method: immunoSEQ multiplex PCR; TCRdb's copy keeps in-frame clones and lacks some. Among 250,000 or so clones listed, over 80% were seen once. Sequenced sample: PBMCs or T cells enriched from blood (not recorded which). The source is a woman in her thirties or forties who had been exposed to COVID-19.

This clone was picked up one time. The J gene is TRBJ1-1, the V gene TRBV28, with 7 bases identical to TRBD1. The V gene end was trimmed by 5 bases and the J gene end by 1 base; junction bases not matched to a gene: 7. CDR3 length: 15 residues. The V gene's germline CDR1 is MDHEN and CDR2 SYDVKM. The CDR3 reads CASSGTGAGNTEAFF. Here the CDR3 DNA reads TGTGCCAGCAGTGGAACAGGGGCAGGGAACACTGAAGCTTTCTTT.

With respect to this clone: One junction end does not reproduce the germline sequence, and a read error may be involved. This sequence joins TRBV5-1 and TRBJ1-5, with D possibly matching TRBD1 (5 bases). CDR1 SGHRS and CDR2 YFSETQ come from the germline V gene. This CDR3 comprises 16 residues. CDR3 in DNA: TGTGCCAGCAGTCAAGGGGTGTTTGATGGCAATCAGCCCCAGCATTTT. This translates into CASSQGVFDGNQPQHF. The full variable domain, its missing parts supplied by reference TRBV5-1 and TRBJ1-5, is KAGVTQTPRYLIKTRGQQVTLSCSPISGHRSVSWYQQTPGQGLQFLFEYFSETQRNKGNFPGRFSGRQFSNSRSEMNVSTLELGDSALYLCASSQGVFDGNQPQHFGDGTRLSIL.

The chain has TRBV24-1 and TRBJ2-7, with 10 bases that match TRBD1. The CDR3 is 18 amino acids. With V trimmed by 8 bases and J by 3 bases, 18 bases remained unmatched. CDR1 and CDR2 from the germline V gene are KGHDR and SFDVKD. CDR3 in amino acids: CATKSGTGEFGSNYEQYV. The CDR3 DNA reads TGTGCCACCAAATCCGGGACAGGGGAATTCGGGTCCAACTACGAGCAGTACGTC.

This clone has just a few counts. The chain employs TRBV19 and TRBJ1-3; maybe TRBD1 (5 bases). Germline CDR1 reads LNHDA; CDR2 reads SQIVND (reference sequence). V shed 2 bases and J shed 4 bases, with 12 bases lying between them. The CDR3 spans 15 residues. DNA for the CDR3: TGTGCCAGTAGTATACGGCGGGGACTCGGAAACACCATATATTTT. Protein sequence: CASSIRRGLGNTIYF.

CDR3 protein: CAWSDTAKSPLHF. In DNA, the CDR3 is TGTGCCTGGAGTGATACAGCTAAATCACCCCTCCACTTT. V is TRBV30 and J is TRBJ1-6; D gene ambiguous. The V gene's germline CDR1 is GTSNPN and CDR2 SVGIG (reference sequence). This CDR3 is built from 13 residues. V was cut by 1 base and J by 10 bases, with 11 bases left in between.

The V and J genes are TRBV28 and TRBJ1-3, with D perhaps matching TRBD1 (6 bases). V was cut by 3 bases and J by 0 bases, with 15 bases left in between. The CDR3 runs 17 residues. CDR1 MDHEN and CDR2 SYDVKM come from the germline V gene. In DNA, the CDR3 is TGTGCCAGCAGTTTTCCAAGGGGGAGACGCTCTGGAAACACCATATATTTT. As protein: CASSFPRGRRSGNTIYF.

In DNA form, the CDR3 reads TGTGCCACCAGTGCCCCGTTCCCGGGTGAAAAACTGTTTTTT. It specifies CATSAPFPGEKLFF. This sequence joins TRBV24-1 and TRBJ1-4; D remains unclear. There are 14 residues in the CDR3. Germline lookup yields CDR1 KGHDR and CDR2 SFDVKD. V lost 5 bases and J lost 7, with 13 bases in between.

The J gene is TRBJ1-1, the V gene TRBV25-1; D not resolved. Germline values: CDR1 MGHDK, CDR2 SYGVNS. The CDR3 is 11 residues long. V lost 5 bases and J 6 bases, leaving 7 bases between the germline ends. CDR3 coding DNA: TGTGCCAGCAGTATCGGGTCTGAAGCTTTCTTT. This gives the protein CASSIGSEAFF. Using reference TRBV25-1 and TRBJ1-1 for the parts outside the CDR3, the full variable domain is EADIYQTPRYLVIGTGKKITLECSQTMGHDKMYWYQQDPGMELHLIHYSYGVNSTEKGDLSSESTVSRIRTEHFPLTLESARPSHTSQYLCASSIGSEAFFGQGTRLTVV.

The chain is built from TRBV7-3 and TRBJ1-6, with unresolved D. Per germline, CDR1 SGHTA and CDR2 FQGTGA. The V gene lost 2 bases and the J gene lost 4 bases, with 6 bases spanning the gap. The CDR3 spans 14 residues. This CDR3 reads CASSLGDYNSPLHF. As DNA, the CDR3 is TGTGCCAGCAGCTTAGGAGATTATAATTCACCCCTCCACTTT.

The rearrangement joins TRBV9 to TRBJ2-2, with TRBD2 matching over 13 bases. Trimming took 8 bases from V and 5 from J; bases not matched to a gene: 12. CDR3 length equals 17 residues. CDR1 is SGDLS and CDR2 is YYNGEE in the germline V gene. The CDR3 region is CARWGLAGNTGTGELFF. The CDR3 region has the DNA TGTGCCAGGTGGGGACTAGCGGGAAACACGGGAACCGGGGAGCTGTTTTTT.

This clone was seen once. V is TRBV5-5 and J is TRBJ2-7, with D perhaps TRBD1 (5 bases). CDR1 is SGHKS and CDR2 is YYEKEE in the germline V gene (reference sequence). This CDR3 contains 13 residues. V lost 4 bases and J lost 4, with 12 bases in between. For the CDR3, the DNA is TGTGCCAGCAGCCGGACATTGGATTACGAGCAGTACGTC. Encoded protein: CASSRTLDYEQYV.

The chain combines TRBV28 with TRBJ1-1; 8 bases match TRBD1. The V gene's germline CDR1 is MDHEN and CDR2 SYDVKM. V gave up 6 bases and J gave up 2 bases; unmatched junction bases: 8. The CDR3 is 15 residues long. CDR3: CASRYLDRVNTEAFF. The CDR3 DNA reads TGTGCCAGCAGATACTTGGACAGGGTAAACACTGAAGCTTTCTTT.

The gene calls are TRBV7-3 and TRBJ2-3; 10 bases line up with TRBD1. Unmatched junction bases numbered 9, after V lost 5 bases and J lost 4 bases. Germline V lookup: CDR1 SGHTA, CDR2 FQGTGA. The CDR3 extends over 16 amino acids. The CDR3 spells CASSPGDRGLADTQYF. CDR3 bases: TGTGCCAGCAGCCCCGGGGACAGGGGTTTAGCAGATACGCAGTATTTT.

The chain has TRBV29-1 and TRBJ2-4; TRBD2 matches at 12 bases. Germline CDR1 SQVTM, CDR2 ANQGSEA. The V gene end was trimmed by 7 bases and the J gene end by 7 bases; junction bases not matched to a gene: 14. The CDR3 has 16 amino acids. The CDR3 nucleotides read TGCAGCGCCTCCACTAGCGGGAGGTTGCGGACCAACATTCAGTACTTC. It encodes CSASTSGRLRTNIQYF.

J is TRBJ1-3 and V is TRBV12-3 or TRBV12-4; no reliable D call. Trimming cost V 6 bases and J 7 bases, with 13 bases left between them. The CDR3 is 13 residues long. For the CDR3, the DNA is TGTGCCAGCAGCCCTACCCTTGTGAACACCATATATTTT. This sequence encodes CASSPTLVNTIYF.

The J gene is TRBJ1-2, the V gene TRBV7-6, with D perhaps TRBD1 (6 bases). The CDR3 covers 16 residues. CDR1 and CDR2 from the germline V gene are SGHVS and FNYEAQ. Trimming pared 2 bases from V and 0 bases from J, leaving 13 bases between. CDR3 DNA: TGTGCCAGCAGCTTAAGCGGGGGCGAAGCTAACTATGGCTACACCTTC. Its translation is CASSLSGGEANYGYTF.

The CDR3 bases are TGTGCCAGCAGCTCCCCGACAGAAGAGACCCAGTACTTC. It encodes CASSSPTEETQYF. The chain employs TRBV7-6 and TRBJ2-5; TRBD1 is a possible D gene (5 bases). Germline V gene sequence: CDR1 SGHVS, CDR2 FNYEAQ. V was clipped by 4 bases and J by 3 bases, with 9 bases between them. The CDR3 has 13 amino acids.

The chain recombines TRBV6-5 with TRBJ1-3; D possibly corresponds to TRBD1 (6 bases). The length of the CDR3 is 13 residues. V dropped 4 bases and J dropped 10 bases, with 14 bases sitting between them. The germline CDR1 and CDR2 sequences are MNHEY and SVGAGI. In DNA, the CDR3 is TGTGCCAGCAGTTTTCGGGGGGCGAGGACCATATATTTT. Encoded protein: CASSFRGARTIYF.

This chain joins TRBV19 and TRBJ1-1, with 7 bases that match TRBD1. J gave up 10 bases and V 2 bases, and 7 bases lay outside the gene matches. From germline, CDR1 is LNHDA and CDR2 SQIVND (reference sequence). The CDR3 spans 13 residues. DNA of the CDR3: TGTGCCAGTAGTATAAGACGACAGGGTACAGCTTTCTTT. Encoded protein: CASSIRRQGTAFF.

The chain carries TRBV5-8 and TRBJ2-3, with 9 bases fitting TRBD2. V dropped 6 bases and J dropped 2; count of bases not matched to a gene: 7. There are 15 residues in the CDR3. Germline V lookup: CDR1 SGHTS, CDR2 YDEGEE. The CDR3 is CASTLAGSATDTQYF. CDR3 bases: TGTGCCAGCACCCTAGCGGGATCTGCCACAGATACGCAGTATTTT.